This T cell receptor beta chain was sequenced for a study of cytomegalovirus exposure and HLA in healthy donors. PCR employed 60 Vbeta and 13 Jbeta primers. This table comes from immunoSEQ multiplex PCR, and its TCRdb copy is limited to in-frame clones, with some not included. The profile covers 100,000 to 150,000 clones, with 80% appearing a single time and 1% taken by the ten largest. V gave up 4 bases and J gave up 2 bases; unmatched junction bases: 4. The CDR3 runs 15 residues. Germline lookup yields CDR1 SGHDT and CDR2 YYEEEE. The specimen was PBMCs. This sequence was found in a man aged 35 to 55 in good health and CMV-seronegative. The rearrangement links TRBV5-6 to TRBJ1-5; 9 bases map to TRBD1. The CDR3 region is CASSLTGGGNQPQHF. Here the CDR3 DNA reads TGTGCCAGCAGCCTCACAGGGGGCGGCAATCAGCCCCAGCATTTT. The whole variable domain, filled in from reference TRBV5-6 and TRBJ1-5, reads DAGVTQSPTHLIKTRGQQVTLRCSPKSGHDTVSWYQQALGQGPQFIFQYYEEEERQRGNFPDRFSGHQFPNYSSELNVNALLLGDSALYLCASSLTGGGNQPQHFGDGTRLSIL.